Following are 17 T cell receptor beta chains from one sample sequenced in a study of T cell changes during pregnancy in multiple sclerosis. Measured with immunoSEQ multiplex PCR; TCRdb has only the in-frame clones, and not every one. The sample records tens of thousands of clones, more than 90% being singletons. The sequenced sample was peripheral blood, obtained in the second trimester of pregnancy. The source is a female donor with multiple sclerosis, enrolled in a pregnancy study.

The genes are TRBV19 and TRBJ1-2; the match to TRBD1 covers 7 bases. The CDR3 consists of 13 residues. The ends lost 5 bases at V and 3 bases at J; junction bases unmatched: 3. Germline CDR1 is LNHDA and CDR2 is SQIVND (reference sequence). In nucleotides, the CDR3 is TGTGCCAGTAGTTTCGGACAGGACTATGGCTACACCTTC. Encoded protein: CASSFGQDYGYTF.

V gene TRBV4-1 combines with J gene TRBJ2-1, with TRBD1 as a possible D gene (7 bases). V was pared by 1 base and J by 7 bases, with 14 bases between. CDR1 MGHRA and CDR2 YSYEKL come from the germline V gene. The length of the CDR3 is 15 residues. The CDR3 is CASSQAGRGTNEQFF. DNA for the CDR3: TGCGCCAGCAGCCAAGCGGGCAGGGGGACTAATGAGCAGTTCTTC.

This rearrangement joins TRBV11-3 to TRBJ2-2; unclear D gene. This CDR3 is built from 16 residues. V lost 2 bases, J lost 2 bases, and 12 bases lay in between. Germline CDR1 and CDR2: SGHNT and YENEEA. The CDR3 spells CASSLRSSPNTGELFF. DNA for the CDR3: TGTGCCAGCAGCTTAAGGTCTAGTCCCAACACCGGGGAGCTGTTTTTT.

This clone was seen more than once but under ten times. This chain uses TRBV7-9 with TRBJ2-7; 7 positions match TRBD2. Germline CDR1 is SEHNR and CDR2 is FQNEAQ (reference sequence). Losses at the gene ends were 5 bases for V and 1 base for J; bases not matched to a gene: 8. CDR3 length equals 15 residues. The CDR3 sequence: CASSPRAGGSYEQYF. The CDR3 DNA reads as TGTGCCAGCAGCCCCCGCGCCGGGGGGTCCTACGAGCAGTACTTC.

Comments on this clone: This specimen includes other DNA sequences encoding the same CDR3. The genes are TRBV7-2 and TRBJ2-7, with a possible D match to TRBD1 (5 bases). The germline V gene encodes CDR1 SGHTA and CDR2 FQGNSA. The CDR3 contains 12 residues. V lost 2 bases and J 3 bases, leaving 5 bases between the germline ends. This CDR3 reads CASSLQGYEQYF. The CDR3 DNA reads as TGTGCCAGCAGCTTACAGGGCTACGAGCAGTACTTC.

This chain joins TRBV19 and TRBJ2-1; 12 bases map to TRBD2. The length of the CDR3 is 19 residues. Germline loops: CDR1 LNHDA, CDR2 SQIVND (reference sequence). Trimming cost V 3 bases and J 1 base; bases outside gene matches: 10. The CDR3 loop is CASSIRASGRVPSYNEQFF. The CDR3 coding sequence is TGTGCCAGTAGTATTCGGGCTAGCGGGAGGGTGCCGTCCTACAATGAGCAGTTCTTC.

V gene TRBV6-5 combines with J gene TRBJ2-7; possible D gene TRBD1, 5 bases. From germline, CDR1 is MNHEY and CDR2 SVGAGI. This CDR3 region has 16 residues. V dropped 0 bases and J dropped 3 bases, with 15 bases sitting between them. Here the CDR3 DNA reads TGTGCCAGCAGTTACTCGTCTACTGGGGCGAACTACGAGCAGTACTTC. This codes for CASSYSSTGANYEQYF.

The chain employs TRBV15 and TRBJ1-5; D unresolved. With 0 bases removed from V and 6 bases from J, the gap between germline ends came to 12 bases. CDR3 length: 15 amino acids. Germline V gene data show CDR1 as LNHNV and CDR2 as YYDKDF (reference sequence). CDR3 nucleotide sequence: TGTGCCACCAGCAGAGATCGGGGTGGTGGTCAGCCCCAGCATTTT. Amino acid sequence: CATSRDRGGGQPQHF. Combining the CDR3 with reference TRBV15 and TRBJ1-5 gives the whole variable domain DAMVIQNPRYQVTQFGKPVTLSCSQTLNHNVMYWYQQKSSQAPKLLFHYYDKDFNNEADTPDNFQSRRPNTSFCFLDIRSPGLGDTAMYLCATSRDRGGGQPQHFGDGTRLSIL.

This chain links TRBV6-1 with TRBJ2-7; 7 bases agree with TRBD2. Trimming removed 4 bases from V and 1 base from J; junction bases left unmatched: 7. The CDR3 extends over 15 amino acids. Germline CDR1 is MNHNS and CDR2 is SASEGT. CDR3 protein: CASSGLAEGSYEQYF. DNA of the CDR3: TGTGCCAGCAGTGGGCTAGCGGAGGGATCCTACGAGCAGTACTTC.

In this sample, this clone turned up once. This chain links TRBV7-6 with TRBJ2-7; TRBD2 might be the D (6 bases). There are 15 residues in the CDR3. Trimming left V 7 bases short and J 7 bases short, with 23 bases between. Germline V gives CDR1 SGHVS, CDR2 FNYEAQ. The CDR3 nucleotides read TGTGCCAGCACCACCCACCCGGGACTCTCAGAGGAGCAGTACTTC. This encodes CASTTHPGLSEEQYF. The full variable domain, with the rest looked up from reference TRBV7-6 and TRBJ2-7, is GAGVSQSPRYKVTKRGQDVALRCDPISGHVSLYWYRQALGQGPEFLTYFNYEAQQDKSGLPNDRFSAERPEGSISTLTIQRTEQRDSAMYRCASTTHPGLSEEQYFGPGTRLTVT.

This chain links TRBV7-9 with TRBJ1-2; D gene unclear. This CDR3 contains 14 residues. Germline V lookup: CDR1 SEHNR, CDR2 FQNEAQ (reference sequence). V was trimmed by 3 bases and J by 4 bases, leaving 12 bases between them. CDR3 in DNA: TGTGCCAGCAGCTTTGACACAGCATTCTATGGCTACACCTTC. Its protein product is CASSFDTAFYGYTF.

With regard to this clone: One end of the junction varies from germline; a read error may be responsible. The chain combines TRBV6-5 with TRBJ2-1, with no clear D. Germline CDR1 MNHEY, CDR2 SVGAGI. The CDR3 is made up of 12 amino acids. The DNA for the CDR3 is TGTGCCAGCAGTTACTCCGACAATGAGCAGTTCTTC. Its translation: CASSYSDNEQFF.

This chain connects TRBV19 to TRBJ2-1; TRBD2 is a possible D gene (5 bases). V was clipped by 6 bases and J by 0 bases, with 15 bases between them. Germline V gene sequence: CDR1 LNHDA, CDR2 SQIVND (reference sequence). The CDR3 has 16 amino acids. As DNA, the CDR3 is TGTGCCAGTAGAACGGTCGCGGGTAGCTCCTACAATGAGCAGTTCTTC. Translated: CASRTVAGSSYNEQFF. Looking up the rest from reference TRBV19 and TRBJ2-1 gives the full variable domain: DGGITQSPKYLFRKEGQNVTLSCEQNLNHDAMYWYRQDPGQGLRLIYYSQIVNDFQKGDIAEGYSVSREKKESFPLTVTSAQKNPTAFYLCASRTVAGSSYNEQFFGPGTRLTVL.

The chain combines TRBV19 with TRBJ2-7, with TRBD2 as a possible D gene (5 bases). Germline values: CDR1 LNHDA, CDR2 SQIVND (reference sequence). The CDR3 extends over 15 amino acids. The germline V and J ends were trimmed by 3 bases and 3 bases, with 15 bases remaining between them. In DNA, the CDR3 is TGTGCCAGTAGTATGGGTAGAGGAGGATTCTACGAGCAGTACTTC. Translation gives CASSMGRGGFYEQYF.

Relative to its sample, this clone is medium-sized. The chain is built from TRBV4-1 and TRBJ2-3; perhaps TRBD2 as D (5 bases). From germline, CDR1 is MGHRA and CDR2 YSYEKL. CDR3 size: 14 residues. The V end was cut by 0 bases, the J end by 4 bases, with 8 bases between. The CDR3 DNA reads as TGCGCCAGCAGCCAAGAGGCGGGCGCAGATACGCAGTATTTT. It encodes CASSQEAGADTQYF.

This chain connects TRBV6-4 to TRBJ2-2; D possibly corresponds to TRBD1 (6 bases). Germline CDR1 and CDR2: MRHNA and SNTAGT. Trimming took 4 bases from V and 6 from J, leaving 9 bases between them. CDR3 length: 13 amino acids. The CDR3, as DNA: TGTGCCAGCAGTGCAGGGGACGCCGGGGAGCTGTTTTTT. This encodes CASSAGDAGELFF.

V is TRBV6-6 and J is TRBJ2-7; 9 bases map to TRBD1. The CDR3 loop spans 14 amino acids. Unmatched junction bases numbered 7, after V lost 6 bases and J lost 4 bases. Germline loops: CDR1 MNHNY, CDR2 SVGAGI (reference sequence). The CDR3 loop is CASRGQGSSYEQYF. Written as DNA, the CDR3 is TGTGCCAGCAGAGGACAGGGGAGTTCTTACGAGCAGTACTTC.